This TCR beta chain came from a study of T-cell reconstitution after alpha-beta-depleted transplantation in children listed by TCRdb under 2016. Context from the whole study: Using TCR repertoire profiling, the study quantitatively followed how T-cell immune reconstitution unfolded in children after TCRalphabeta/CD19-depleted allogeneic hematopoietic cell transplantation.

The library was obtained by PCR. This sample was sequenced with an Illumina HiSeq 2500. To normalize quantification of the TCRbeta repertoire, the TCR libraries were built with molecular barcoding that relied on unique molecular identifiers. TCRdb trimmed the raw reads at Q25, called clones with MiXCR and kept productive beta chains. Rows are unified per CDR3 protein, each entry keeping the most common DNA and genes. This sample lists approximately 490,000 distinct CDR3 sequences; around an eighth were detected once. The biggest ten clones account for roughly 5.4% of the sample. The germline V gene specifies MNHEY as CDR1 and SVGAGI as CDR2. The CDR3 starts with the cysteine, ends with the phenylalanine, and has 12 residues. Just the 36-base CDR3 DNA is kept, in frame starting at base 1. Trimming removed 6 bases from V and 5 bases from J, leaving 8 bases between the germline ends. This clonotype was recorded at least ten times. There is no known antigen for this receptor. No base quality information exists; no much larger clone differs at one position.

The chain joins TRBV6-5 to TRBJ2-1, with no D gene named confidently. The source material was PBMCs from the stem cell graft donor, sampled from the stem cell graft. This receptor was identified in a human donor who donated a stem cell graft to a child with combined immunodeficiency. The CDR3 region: CASSRGDNEQFF. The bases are TGTGCCAGCAGCCGTGGGGACAATGAGCAGTTCTTC.